The 15 T cell receptor beta chains listed next were all sequenced from one sample in a study of T cells in Graves' hyperthyroidism and ophthalmopathy. RNA transcripts gave rise to amplified TCR beta CDR3 regions. HTBI primers drove first-round RT-PCR of the TCR CDR3. From the multiplex PCR reads, TCRdb called clonotypes with MiXCR, one entry per CDR3 protein. The sample records 700,000 to 850,000 distinct CDR3 sequences, roughly a third being singletons. Sequenced material: blood. The receptors shown here come from a woman aged 40 to 50 with Graves' hyperthyroidism.

Note on this clonotype: This may be a read error, as it is one base from a much larger clone. This chain joins TRBV10-3 and TRBJ1-3; TRBD1 matches at 8 bases. The CDR3 consists of 15 residues. After removal of 6 bases from V and 2 bases from J, the junction contained 6 bases not matched to a gene. Germline V gene lookup returns CDR1 ENHRY and CDR2 SYGVKD. CDR3: CAIREDRGAGNTIYF. The CDR3 bases are TGTGCCATCAGAGAAGACAGGGGCGCTGGAAACACCATATATTTT.

This clonotype was recorded at least ten times. Germline and junction disagree at one end, which may indicate a read error. This chain links TRBV7-7 with TRBJ2-2; D possibly corresponds to TRBD1 (5 bases). Germline V gene sequence: CDR1 SSHAT, CDR2 FNYEAQ (reference sequence). The CDR3 is 15 amino acids. The CDR3, as DNA: TGTGCTAGCAGCTTTGGGGCCTCGAACACCGGGGAGCTGTTTTTT. Protein sequence: CASSFGASNTGELFF. The variable domain in full, completed from reference TRBV7-7 and TRBJ2-2, reads GAGVSQSPRYKVTKRGQDVTLRCDPISSHATLYWYQQALGQGPEFLTYFNYEAQPDKSGLPSDRFSAERPEGSISTLTIQRTEQRDSAMYRCASSFGASNTGELFFGEGSRLTVL.

V is TRBV15 and J is TRBJ1-2, with unresolved D. The germline V gene has CDR1 LNHNV and CDR2 YYDKDF (reference sequence). The CDR3 loop spans 13 amino acids. V lost 3 bases and J 0 bases, leaving 5 bases between the germline ends. Here the CDR3 reads CATSSSANYGYTF. In DNA form, the CDR3 reads TGTGCCACCAGCAGTTCAGCTAACTATGGCTACACCTTC. The whole variable domain, filled in from reference TRBV15 and TRBJ1-2, reads DAMVIQNPRYQVTQFGKPVTLSCSQTLNHNVMYWYQQKSSQAPKLLFHYYDKDFNNEADTPDNFQSRRPNTSFCFLDIRSPGLGDTAMYLCATSSSANYGYTFGSGTRLTVV.

DNA of the CDR3: TGCGCCAGCAGGCCTTTGAGGGCCTCCTATGGCTACACCTTC. This sequence encodes CASRPLRASYGYTF. This chain uses TRBV5-1 with TRBJ1-2; D is ambiguous. CDR1 and CDR2 from the germline V gene are SGHRS and YFSETQ. V lost 5 bases and J 4 bases, leaving 15 bases between the germline ends. CDR3 length: 14 amino acids.

This clonotype was counted ten times or more. The chain joins TRBV10-2 to TRBJ1-1, with TRBD1 identical over 7 bases. Germline assignment: CDR1 WSHSY and CDR2 SAAADI. The CDR3 is 12 residues long. The ends lost 8 bases at V and 1 base at J; junction bases unmatched: 1. The CDR3: CASHRGNTEAFF. In DNA, the CDR3 is TGCGCCAGCCACAGGGGGAACACTGAAGCTTTCTTT.

This clonotype occurred many times. This chain links TRBV6-5 with TRBJ1-2, with unresolved D. Trimming shortened V by 2 bases and J by 4 bases, and 11 bases separated the two germline ends. This CDR3 has 14 residues. Germline V lookup: CDR1 MNHEY, CDR2 SVGAGI. The CDR3 loop is CASSYRRLGYGYTF. CDR3 nucleotides: TGTGCCAGCAGTTACCGACGGTTAGGCTATGGCTACACCTTC.

This clonotype was counted many times. The rearrangement links TRBV2 to TRBJ1-2; D not certain. The V gene's germline CDR1 is SNHLY and CDR2 FYNNEI. The CDR3 length is 15 residues. Trimming took off 7 bases at V and 4 bases at J, with 19 bases between the two ends. Here the CDR3 reads CASKSRGGGGYGYTF. DNA for the CDR3: TGTGCCAGCAAGAGTCGTGGAGGAGGAGGCTATGGCTACACCTTC.

This chain links TRBV24-1 with TRBJ2-7; TRBD2 agrees at 11 bases. The J call may be incorrect, as the DNA end agrees better with TRBJ2-1. The CDR3 length is 14 residues. Germline V lookup: CDR1 KGHDR, CDR2 SFDVKD. Written as DNA, the CDR3 is TGTGCCACCAGTGGTGCGACTGGGACTAGCGGGCAGTTCTTC. Encoded protein: CATSGATGTSGQFF.

This clonotype occurred many times. The chain recombines TRBV4-3 with TRBJ2-2, with unresolved D. Deletions cut 2 bases from V and 0 bases from J, with 7 bases between. This CDR3 is built from 15 residues. Germline values: CDR1 LGHNA, CDR2 YSLEER. CDR3 nucleotides: TGCGCCAGCAGCCAACGTCGGTCGAACACCGGGGAGCTGTTTTTT. Protein sequence: CASSQRRSNTGELFF.

With respect to this clonotype: A read error may produce the germline difference seen at one junction end. The rearrangement uses TRBV7-2 and TRBJ1-1; possibly TRBD1 for D (6 bases). Germline V gives CDR1 SGHTA, CDR2 FQGNSA. The CDR3 has 17 amino acids. Written as DNA, the CDR3 is TGTGCCAGCAGTTTAGGGACAAGGGCGCTACGGAACACTGAAGCTTTCTTT. Its protein product is CASSLGTRALRNTEAFF.

The chain combines TRBV15 with TRBJ1-6; no clear D. Germline CDR1 LNHNV, CDR2 YYDKDF (reference sequence). The CDR3 totals 15 residues. With 1 base removed from V and 10 bases from J, the gap between germline ends came to 14 bases. CDR3 bases: TGTGCCACCAGCAGAGTAGAGGGCTACCACTCACCCCTCCACTTT. Translated: CATSRVEGYHSPLHF.

This clonotype came up many times. The rearrangement uses TRBV12-3 or TRBV12-4 and TRBJ1-6; 8 bases line up with TRBD1. This CDR3 comprises 14 residues. With 6 bases clipped from V and 2 bases from J, the junction kept 0 bases outside the gene matches. The CDR3 loop is CASRTGAYNSPLHF. Here the CDR3 DNA reads TGTGCCAGCAGGACAGGGGCCTATAATTCACCCCTCCACTTT.

The rearrangement links TRBV10-3 to TRBJ1-2; 7 bases fit TRBD1. The CDR3 runs 14 residues. Germline V gene sequence: CDR1 ENHRY, CDR2 SYGVKD. The ends lost 5 bases at V and 6 bases at J; junction bases unmatched: 9. The CDR3 DNA reads TGTGCCATCAGTTCCGGGACAGCCAGGGATGGCTACACCTTC. Encoded protein: CAISSGTARDGYTF.

Ten or more counts support this clonotype. The chain has TRBV12-3 or TRBV12-4 and TRBJ1-2; D is uncertain. Trimming shortened V by 4 bases and J by 3 bases, and 3 bases separated the two germline ends. CDR3 size: 11 residues. The CDR3 loop reads CASSSYYGYTF. The CDR3 nucleotides read TGTGCCAGCAGTTCCTACTATGGCTACACCTTC.

This clonotype occurred many times. The chain carries TRBV7-9 and TRBJ1-3; D gene ambiguous. Germline V gene lookup returns CDR1 SEHNR and CDR2 FQNEAQ (reference sequence). The V end lost 5 bases, the J end lost 0 bases, and 14 bases lay between the germline ends. The length of the CDR3 is 16 residues. CDR3 DNA sequence: TGTGCCAGCAGCCGGGCGGAACTCAGCTCTGGAAACACCATATATTTT. This encodes CASSRAELSSGNTIYF.